Included here is one TCR beta chain sequence, with context. The CDR3 runs to 14 residues. The ends were cut back, 2 bases at V and 4 bases at J, with 11 bases in the middle. In germline, CDR1 is MNHEY, CDR2 SVGEGT. The data were taken from a study of blood T cell repertoires in COVID-19. The data were produced by immunoSEQ multiplex PCR, yet TCRdb's version contains in-frame clones alone and is incomplete. The sample has a few hundred thousand clones, 90% seen once. This receptor was taken from a man aged 25 to 45 who had recovered from COVID-19. The V gene is TRBV6-2 or TRBV6-3, the J gene TRBJ1-2; the D gene is possibly TRBD1 (5 bases). Material: PBMCs or T cells enriched from blood (not recorded which). CDR3 sequence: CASSYAGRTYGYTF. The CDR3 DNA is TGTGCCAGCAGTTACGCGGGACGGACCTATGGCTACACCTTC.